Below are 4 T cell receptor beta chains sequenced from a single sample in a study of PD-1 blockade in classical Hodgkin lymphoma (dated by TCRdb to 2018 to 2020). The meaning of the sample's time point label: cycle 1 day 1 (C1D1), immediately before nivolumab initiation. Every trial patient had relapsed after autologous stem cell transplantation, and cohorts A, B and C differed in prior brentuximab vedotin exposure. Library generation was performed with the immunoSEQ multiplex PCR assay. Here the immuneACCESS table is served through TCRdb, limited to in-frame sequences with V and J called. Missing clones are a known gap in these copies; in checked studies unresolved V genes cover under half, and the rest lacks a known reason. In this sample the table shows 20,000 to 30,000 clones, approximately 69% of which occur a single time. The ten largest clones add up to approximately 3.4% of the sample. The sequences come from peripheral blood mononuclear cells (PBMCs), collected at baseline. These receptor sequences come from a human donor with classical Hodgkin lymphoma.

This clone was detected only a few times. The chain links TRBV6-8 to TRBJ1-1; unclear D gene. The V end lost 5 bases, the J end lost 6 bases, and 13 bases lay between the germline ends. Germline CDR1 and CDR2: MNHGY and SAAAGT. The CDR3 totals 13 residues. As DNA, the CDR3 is TGTGCCAGCAGTCACGGCTCCTGGGCTGAAGCTTTCTTT. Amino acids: CASSHGSWAEAFF.

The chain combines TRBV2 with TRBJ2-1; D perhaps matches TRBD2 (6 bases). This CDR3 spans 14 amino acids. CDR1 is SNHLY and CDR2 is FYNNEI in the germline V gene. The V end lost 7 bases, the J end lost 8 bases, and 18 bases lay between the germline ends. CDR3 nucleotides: TGTGCCAGCATTAGGCTGCCGTGGGGGGATGAGCAGTTCTTC. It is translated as CASIRLPWGDEQFF. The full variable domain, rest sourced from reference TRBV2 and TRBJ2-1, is EPEVTQTPSHQVTQMGQEVILRCVPISNHLYFYWYRQILGQKVEFLVSFYNNEISEKSEIFDDQFSVERPDGSNFTLKIRSTKLEDSAMYFCASIRLPWGDEQFFGPGTRLTVL.

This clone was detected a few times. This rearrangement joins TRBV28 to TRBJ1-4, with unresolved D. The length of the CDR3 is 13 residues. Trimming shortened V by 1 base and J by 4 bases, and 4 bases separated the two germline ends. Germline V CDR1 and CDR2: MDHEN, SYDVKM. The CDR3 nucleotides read TGTGCCAGCAGTTTATCCTATAATGAAAAACTGTTTTTT. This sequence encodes CASSLSYNEKLFF.

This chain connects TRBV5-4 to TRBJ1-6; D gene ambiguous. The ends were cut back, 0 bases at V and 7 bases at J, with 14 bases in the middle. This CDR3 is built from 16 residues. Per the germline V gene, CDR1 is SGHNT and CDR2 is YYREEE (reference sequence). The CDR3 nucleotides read TGTGCCAGCAGCTTGGGTTTGTTGCGCGGGAATTCACCCCTCCACTTT. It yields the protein CASSLGLLRGNSPLHF.